This entry lists 15 T cell receptor beta chains sequenced from one sample in a study of shared clonotypes between healthy human individuals. Sequencing was performed with immunoSEQ multiplex PCR; in TCRdb, only in-frame clones are kept and a portion is missing. The repertoire holds approximately 440,000 clones, with roughly 80% as singletons. The sequencing sample was made of PBMCs. Receptors originate from a woman aged 40 to 49 in good health. Some clones in this sample may be carry-over from other donors' samples.

The chain employs TRBV5-1 and TRBJ2-3; a weak D match, TRBD2 (6 bases). This CDR3 is built from 18 residues. V gave up 4 bases and J gave up 2 bases, with 23 bases separating them. Germline-derived CDR1 and CDR2 are SGHRS and YFSETQ. CDR3 region: CASSPRFADYTTTDTQYF. The CDR3 DNA is TGCGCCAGCAGCCCCCGGTTTGCGGACTACACAACCACAGATACGCAGTATTTT. The variable domain in full, with the rest retrieved from reference TRBV5-1 and TRBJ2-3, is KAGVTQTPRYLIKTRGQQVTLSCSPISGHRSVSWYQQTPGQGLQFLFEYFSETQRNKGNFPGRFSGRQFSNSRSEMNVSTLELGDSALYLCASSPRFADYTTTDTQYFGPGTRLTVL.

The chain links TRBV29-1 to TRBJ1-3, with D possibly TRBD1 on 6 matching bases. The CDR3 loop spans 15 amino acids. The V gene lost 7 bases and the J gene lost 0 bases, with 16 bases spanning the gap. The germline V gene encodes CDR1 SQVTM and CDR2 ANQGSEA. CDR3 sequence reads: CSGLWDTSSGNTIYF. The CDR3 coding sequence is TGCAGCGGGCTATGGGACACAAGCTCTGGAAACACCATATATTTT.

As concerns this clone: A much larger clone lies a single base off, so this may be a read error. The chain uses TRBV20-1 and TRBJ2-3, with D tentatively TRBD2 (5 bases). The germline CDR1 and CDR2 sequences are DFQATT and SNEGSKA (reference sequence). The CDR3 length is 11 residues. The germline V and J ends were trimmed by 6 bases and 2 bases, with 6 bases remaining between them. The CDR3 region is CSAGVTDTQYF. CDR3 bases: TGCAGTGCCGGGGTCACAGATACGCAGTATTTT.

The chain is built from TRBV5-1 and TRBJ2-3, with TRBD2 matching over 7 bases. The CDR3 length is 16 residues. Germline trimming cut 2 bases from V and 0 bases from J; bases unmatched to any gene: 6. Germline loops: CDR1 SGHRS, CDR2 YFSETQ. The CDR3 bases are TGCGCCAGCAGCTTTAGCGGGCGAACTAGCACAGATACGCAGTATTTT. This gives the protein CASSFSGRTSTDTQYF.

CDR3 protein: CASSLSSLAGDHNEQFF. DNA of the CDR3: TGTGCCAGCAGTTTATCCTCACTAGCGGGAGATCACAATGAGCAGTTCTTC. The chain recombines TRBV27 with TRBJ2-1; 11 positions agree with TRBD2. V lost 0 bases, J lost 5 bases, and 6 bases stayed unmatched. Germline V gene lookup returns CDR1 MNHEY and CDR2 SMNVEV (reference sequence). This CDR3 is built from 17 residues.

CDR3 residues: CASTLLSGSGYTF. The CDR3 DNA reads as TGTGCCAGCACTCTCTTGTCAGGGAGTGGCTACACCTTC. V gene TRBV28 combines with J gene TRBJ1-2; a possible D gene is TRBD1 (5 bases). The V and J ends lost 7 bases and 7 bases respectively, with 16 bases between them. In germline, CDR1 is MDHEN, CDR2 SYDVKM. The CDR3 runs 13 residues.

As for this clone: It is likely a read error: a sequence one base away is far more abundant. This specimen includes other DNA sequences encoding the same CDR3. This rearrangement joins TRBV29-1 to TRBJ2-7; weak D call: TRBD2 (5 bases). Germline CDR1 SQVTM, CDR2 ANQGSEA. The CDR3 length is 12 residues. The germline V and J ends were trimmed by 4 bases and 5 bases, with 12 bases remaining between them. This chain's CDR3 is CSVGSGGHEQYF. As DNA, the CDR3 is TGCAGCGTTGGGAGTGGCGGGCACGAGCAGTACTTC.

This CDR3 reads CASSVASGGDRGTDTQYF. CDR3 nucleotide sequence: TGTGCCAGCAGCGTAGCCAGCGGGGGAGATAGAGGCACAGATACGCAGTATTTT. The rearrangement uses TRBV9 and TRBJ2-3; 8 bases map to TRBD2. From germline, CDR1 is SGDLS and CDR2 YYNGEE. There are 18 residues in the CDR3. With V trimmed by 0 bases and J by 1 base, 10 bases remained unmatched.

CDR3 sequence: CASSWGADIQYF. In nucleotides, the CDR3 is TGTGCCAGCAGCTGGGGGGCCGACATTCAGTACTTC. This chain uses TRBV6-5 with TRBJ2-4, with D perhaps given as TRBD1 or TRBD2 (6 bases each). Germline V gene sequence: CDR1 MNHEY, CDR2 SVGAGI. The CDR3 length is 12 residues. V gave up 6 bases and J gave up 8 bases, with 11 bases separating them.

This clone was picked up many times. This chain connects TRBV10-3 to TRBJ2-7; TRBD1 aligns across 9 bases. Germline V gives CDR1 ENHRY, CDR2 SYGVKD. V was pared by 8 bases and J by 1 base, with 12 bases of the junction left unmatched. CDR3 length: 16 residues. CDR3 loop: CAISPSRTGESYEQYF. CDR3 in DNA: TGTGCCATCTCACCTTCAAGGACAGGGGAGTCCTACGAGCAGTACTTC.

V usage is TRBV6-6 and J usage is TRBJ1-1; TRBD1 is a possible D gene (5 bases). There are 13 residues in the CDR3. Germline CDR1 MNHNY, CDR2 SVGAGI (reference sequence). V dropped 7 bases and J dropped 1 base, with 10 bases sitting between them. The CDR3 bases are TGTGCCAGCACGTCACAGGAGAACACTGAAGCTTTCTTT. It encodes CASTSQENTEAFF.

This clone appeared a few times. The gene calls are TRBV29-1 and TRBJ2-5, with a possible D match to TRBD2 (6 bases). V shed 7 bases and J shed 4 bases, with 13 bases lying between them. The length of the CDR3 is 12 residues. Germline V gene data show CDR1 as SQVTM and CDR2 as ANQGSEA. The CDR3 region is CSAGLSGETQYF. CDR3 nucleotide sequence: TGCAGCGCGGGACTTTCAGGAGAGACCCAGTACTTC.

On this clone: Other DNA sequences from this sample encode an identical CDR3 as well. The chain couples TRBV5-1 to TRBJ2-7, with TRBD1 matching over 10 bases. The trim removed 0 bases at V and 4 bases at J, leaving 1 base unmatched. There are 14 residues in the CDR3. The germline V gene encodes CDR1 SGHRS and CDR2 YFSETQ. CDR3 region: CASSLGQGAYEQYF. CDR3 DNA sequence: TGCGCCAGCAGCTTGGGACAGGGGGCGTACGAGCAGTACTTC.

To note about this clone: The conserved phenylalanine or tryptophan is not found at the CDR3 terminus, so this likely reflects a read error. The chain has TRBV5-4 and TRBJ2-7; 11 positions match TRBD2. V lost 0 bases to trimming and J lost 4 bases; unmatched junction nucleotides: 6. The CDR3 consists of 16 residues. Per the germline V gene, CDR1 is SGHNT and CDR2 is YYREEE (reference sequence). Here the CDR3 DNA reads TGTGCCAGCAGCTTGGGGATAGCGGGAGGGGTTTACGAGCAGTACCTC. Protein sequence: CASSLGIAGGVYEQYL.

V usage is TRBV29-1 and J usage is TRBJ2-7, with TRBD2 matching 12 bases. The CDR3 contains 16 residues. Germline CDR1 SQVTM, CDR2 ANQGSEA. Unmatched junction bases numbered 14, after V lost 7 bases and J lost 4 bases. The CDR3 sequence is CSALSWTSGKGYEQYF. The CDR3 DNA reads TGCAGCGCCCTGAGCTGGACTAGCGGGAAGGGATACGAGCAGTACTTC.